Listed below are T cell receptor beta chains from one sample, sequenced in a study of control samples from healthy donors and cancer patients. TCRdb's copy holds only in-frame clones and misses some; the assay was immunoSEQ multiplex PCR. Of about 170,000 clones listed, almost 90% are singletons. Sequenced sample: blood. The origin of the receptors is a woman aged 25 to 39 in good health. CDR3s include the opening cysteine and the closing phenylalanine or tryptophan. A D gene is named only where the DNA matches it firmly.

J gene: TRBJ2-1; V gene: TRBV6-5; D gene: TRBD2; CDR3 protein: CASRPSSGGYNEQFF
J gene: TRBJ1-1; V gene: TRBV6-4; D gene: -; CDR3 protein: CASSDGFEAFF
J gene: TRBJ2-3; V gene: TRBV7-9; D gene: -; CDR3 protein: CASSYNLRVGTDTQYF
J gene: TRBJ2-3; V gene: TRBV5-1; D gene: TRBD1; CDR3 protein: CASSAGQGFSSTDTQYF
J gene: TRBJ2-3; V gene: TRBV18; D gene: -; CDR3 protein: CASSPPPPRTDTQYF
J gene: TRBJ2-3; V gene: TRBV7-6; D gene: TRBD2; CDR3 protein: CASSQGLAVTDTQYF
J gene: TRBJ2-3; V gene: TRBV7-9; D gene: -; CDR3 protein: CASSYGVDTQYF
J gene: TRBJ2-3; V gene: TRBV5-4; D gene: -; CDR3 protein: CASSKGLDSTDTQYF
J gene: TRBJ1-5; V gene: TRBV19; D gene: TRBD1; CDR3 protein: CASSVNQDRGQPQHF
J gene: TRBJ1-2; V gene: TRBV7-6; D gene: TRBD1; CDR3 protein: CASSLGFGGTGGGYTF